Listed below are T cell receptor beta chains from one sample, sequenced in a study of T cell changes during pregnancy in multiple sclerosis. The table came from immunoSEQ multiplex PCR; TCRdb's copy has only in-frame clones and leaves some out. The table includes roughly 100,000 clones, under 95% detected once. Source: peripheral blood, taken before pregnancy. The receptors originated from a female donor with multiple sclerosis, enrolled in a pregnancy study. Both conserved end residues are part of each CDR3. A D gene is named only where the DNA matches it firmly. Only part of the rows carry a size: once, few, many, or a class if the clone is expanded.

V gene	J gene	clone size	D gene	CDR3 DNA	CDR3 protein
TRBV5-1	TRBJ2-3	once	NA	TGCGCCGGACCCGGGACTGAACCGGAGAATACGCAGTATTTT	CAGPGTEPENTQYF
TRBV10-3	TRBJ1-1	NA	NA	TGTGCCATCAGTGAGATCGTCAGGGGACCGGTGAGCACTGAAGCTTTCTTT	CAISEIVRGPVSTEAFF
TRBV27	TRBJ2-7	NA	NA	TGTGCCAGCAGTTTAGGACAACTCTACGAGCAGTACTTC	CASSLGQLYEQYF
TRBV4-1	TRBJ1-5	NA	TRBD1	TGCGCCAGCAGCCAAGATGGACAGGGAGCAAGGAGCAATCAGCCCCAGCATTTT	CASSQDGQGARSNQPQHF
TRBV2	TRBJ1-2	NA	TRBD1	TGTGCCAGCGTTCCACAATCGGGACAGAGGAACTATGGCTACACCTTC	CASVPQSGQRNYGYTF
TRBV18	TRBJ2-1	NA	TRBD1	TGTGCCAGCCGCGGGCGACAGGGGCCCTCCTACAATGAGCAGTTCTTC	CASRGRQGPSYNEQFF
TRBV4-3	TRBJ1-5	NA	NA	TGCGCCAGCAGCCAAGTGGCACAGAGCAATCAGCCCCAGCATTTT	CASSQVAQSNQPQHF
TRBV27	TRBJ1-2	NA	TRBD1	TGTGCCAGCAGAATCTTACAGGGGGCTGAGGGCTACACCTTC	CASRILQGAEGYTF
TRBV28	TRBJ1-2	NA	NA	TGTGCCAGCAGTTTGTCCAGTCTCTATGGCTACACCTTC	CASSLSSLYGYTF
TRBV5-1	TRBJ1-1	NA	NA	TGCGCCAGCAGCTTGCAGGGTGGAGACACTGAAGCTTTCTTT	CASSLQGGDTEAFF
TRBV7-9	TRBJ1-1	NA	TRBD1	TGTGCCAGCAGCCCTGGTTCTGTCCGACAGGGCGTAGGTACTGAAGCTTTCTTT	CASSPGSVRQGVGTEAFF
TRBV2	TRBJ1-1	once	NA	TGTGCCAGCAGGTCGGGGGTAGTGCTTGAAGCTTTCTTT	CASRSGVVLEAFF
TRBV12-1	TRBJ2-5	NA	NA	TGTGCCAGCAGCTCTACTAGCGGGGGGCACCAAGAGACCCAGTACTTC	CASSSTSGGHQETQYF
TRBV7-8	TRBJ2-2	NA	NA	TGTGCCAGCAGGCAAAGTGGGGGGTTGAACACCGGGGAGCTGTTTTTT	CASRQSGGLNTGELFF
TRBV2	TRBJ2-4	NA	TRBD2	TGTGCCAGCAGTCGTCGGGAGGGCTTGGGCGGAGCCAAAAACATTCAGTACTTC	CASSRREGLGGAKNIQYF
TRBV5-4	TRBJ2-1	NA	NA	TGTGCCAGCAGCTTGCCCCATTCCACAGGGAGACATGAGCAGTTCTTC	CASSLPHSTGRHEQFF
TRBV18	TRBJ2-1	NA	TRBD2	TGTGCCAGCCCGGGGACTAGCGGGAGTAAAGAGCAGTTCTTC	CASPGTSGSKEQFF
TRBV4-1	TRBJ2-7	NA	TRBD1	TGCGCCAGCAGCCAAATTTTTGCCGGGACAGGGGGCTCTGTAAGCTCCTACGAGCAGTACTTC	CASSQIFAGTGGSVSSYEQYF
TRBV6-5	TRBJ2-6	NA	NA	TGTGCCAGCAGTCAGGGGTACTCTGGGGCCAACGTCCTGACTTTC	CASSQGYSGANVLTF
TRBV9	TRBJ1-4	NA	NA	TGTGCCAGCAGCGAAGGACTCCAGGTGTTTGGGGAAAAACTGTTTTTT	CASSEGLQVFGEKLFF
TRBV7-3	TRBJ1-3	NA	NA	TGTGCCAGCAGCTTATCAGGGTTCTCTGGAAACACCATATATTTT	CASSLSGFSGNTIYF
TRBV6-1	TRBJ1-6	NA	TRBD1	TGTGCCAGCAGTGAAGGGACAGGGGGCAATTCACCCCTCCACTTT	CASSEGTGGNSPLHF
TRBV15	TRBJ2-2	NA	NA	TGTGCCACCAGCAGAGGAGCGAGTGGGAGTGGCGGGGAGCTGTTTTTT	CATSRGASGSGGELFF
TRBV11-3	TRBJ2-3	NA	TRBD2	TGTGCCAGCAGCTTAGATGGGACTAGTCTCACAGATACGCAGTATTTT	CASSLDGTSLTDTQYF
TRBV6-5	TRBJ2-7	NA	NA	TGTGCCAGCAGTATATCCCGGGACTTGACCTACGAGCAGTACTTC	CASSISRDLTYEQYF
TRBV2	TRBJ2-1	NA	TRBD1	TGTGCCAGCACCCCCGGGACAGGGGGCTACAATGAGCAGTTCTTC	CASTPGTGGYNEQFF
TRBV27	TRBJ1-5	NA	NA	TGTGCCAGCAGTTCCGGGTCGAGTGGGAGCAATCAGCCCCAGCATTTT	CASSSGSSGSNQPQHF
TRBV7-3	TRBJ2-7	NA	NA	TGTGCCAGCAGCTCAACCTATGCAGGGTTCGACGAGCAGTACTTC	CASSSTYAGFDEQYF
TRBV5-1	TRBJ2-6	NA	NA	TGCGCCAGCAGCTCCCCTTGGGGCCCGGACAGCTTCGCTGGGGCCAACGTCCTGACTTTC	CASSSPWGPDSFAGANVLTF
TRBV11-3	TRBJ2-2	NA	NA	TGTGCCAGCAGCTTAGGACTCGGGGAGCTGTTTTTT	CASSLGLGELFF
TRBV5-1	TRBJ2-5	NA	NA	TGCGCCAGCAGCTTGTTAACTCCTCAAGAGACCCAGTACTTC	CASSLLTPQETQYF
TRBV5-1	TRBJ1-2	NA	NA	TGCGCCAGCAGCTTGGACAGAATTAACTATGGCTACACCTTC	CASSLDRINYGYTF
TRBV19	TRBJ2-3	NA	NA	TGTGCCAGTAGTATACTTCCCACATTTGCCAGGGACACAGATACGCAGTATTTT	CASSILPTFARDTDTQYF
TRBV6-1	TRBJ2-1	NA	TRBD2	TGTGCCACCTTTCTAGCGGGGGCTGCGAATGAGCAGTTCTTC	CATFLAGAANEQFF
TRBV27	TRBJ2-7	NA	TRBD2	TGTGCCAGCAGTTTTCTTAGCGGGGGGGCCGAGCAGTACTTC	CASSFLSGGAEQYF
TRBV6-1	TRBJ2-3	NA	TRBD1	TGTGCCAGCAGTACAGGGGGACAGGGGACAGATACGCAGTATTTT	CASSTGGQGTDTQYF
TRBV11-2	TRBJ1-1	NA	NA	TGTGCCAGCAACCAGGGGTGGGAGAACACTGAAGCTTTCTTT	CASNQGWENTEAFF
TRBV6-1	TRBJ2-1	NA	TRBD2	TGTGCCAGCAGGATACTAGCGGGAGGGCCAAGCGAGCAGTTCTTC	CASRILAGGPSEQFF
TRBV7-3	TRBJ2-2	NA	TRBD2	TGTGCCAGCAGCGCCAAACTAGCGGGAGGGAACACCGGGGAGCTGTTTTTT	CASSAKLAGGNTGELFF
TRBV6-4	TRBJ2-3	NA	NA	TGTGCCAGCAGTGCACAAGACACAGATACGCAGTATTTT	CASSAQDTDTQYF
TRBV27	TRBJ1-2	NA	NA	TGTGCCAGCAGCCGCGGGGGCTATGGCTACACCTTC	CASSRGGYGYTF